This TCR delta chain is from a study of Vδ1+ human thymocytes. RNA was extracted from the cells and then reverse transcribed. Pooled V-gene forward primers with one constant-region reverse primer generated the CDR3 amplicons by multiplex PCR. TCRdb made new clone calls on the multiplex PCR reads using CATT. The data show about 25,000 delta-chain clones, about 7.4% seen once. The table lists this clone with a few counts. As yet, its antigen is unknown. Alphabeta T cells were depleted, then CD3+ Vdelta1+ Vdelta2- thymocytes were FACS-sorted. Purity of the sorted Vdelta1+ thymocytes ranged from 98% to 99.6%. CDR1 TSWWSYY and CDR2 QGS come from the germline V gene. This CDR3 has 19 residues. Trimming removed 4 bases from V and 2 bases from J, with 26 bases in between. Overall study findings and caveats: TRD repertoires were essentially private, unlike widely shared TRG clonotypes. In the thymus, TRG and TRD repertoires looked highly polyclonal with Gaussian CDR3 lengths. Unlike peripheral blood Vdelta1+ controls, thymic delta-chain sequences included 20% to 25% Vdelta2 and few Vdelta3.

This clonotype originated in a girl less than two years old who had congenital heart surgery. V is TRDV1 and J is TRDJ1; D possibly corresponds to TRDD3 (6 bases). The material sequenced was Vdelta1+ gamma-delta thymocytes from the thymus. The subset: FACS-sorted CD3+ TCRalphabeta- TCRVdelta1+ TCRVdelta2- thymocytes. CDR3 region: CALGATSLRLWGGTDKLIF. The CDR3 DNA follows: TGTGCTCTTGGGGCAACCTCACTACGACTTTGGGGGGGGACCGATAAACTCATCTTT.